The 31 T cell receptor beta chains in this list originate from one sample, sequenced in a study of breast tumors, draining lymph nodes, adjacent tissues. Axillary draining lymph nodes of breast cancer patients supplied the node samples. TCRdb recomputed calls from the multiplex PCR reads with MiXCR, one row per CDR3 protein. Of around 140,000 distinct CDR3 sequences detected, 20% to 25% appear once; the ten largest clones hold roughly 2.5%. The sample was axillary lymph node tissue. These receptors originate from a female donor with breast cancer. Some clones in this sample may be carry-over from other donors' samples.

This clonotype was recorded many times. V and J are TRBV5-6 and TRBJ2-1; a weak D match, TRBD2 (6 bases). The CDR3 has 17 residues. Germline V gene data show CDR1 as SGHDT and CDR2 as YYEEEE. With 4 bases removed from V and 0 bases from J, the gap between germline ends came to 17 bases. The CDR3 loop reads CASSPWTGLSSYNEQFF. In DNA, the CDR3 is TGTGCCAGCAGCCCCTGGACGGGACTGAGCTCCTACAATGAGCAGTTCTTC.

This clonotype was observed a single time. A single base separates this from a much larger clone, so it may be a read error. V gene TRBV5-1 combines with J gene TRBJ2-3; 9 positions match TRBD2. With 5 bases clipped from V and 3 bases from J, the junction kept 7 bases outside the gene matches. Germline CDR1 reads SGHRS; CDR2 reads YFSETQ. The CDR3 runs to 15 residues. CDR3 coding DNA: TGCGCCAGCAGGCGTCCAGCGGGAGGAACAGATACGCAGTATTTT. Amino acids: CASRRPAGGTDTQYF.

This clonotype was found many times. This chain joins TRBV7-9 and TRBJ1-3; tentatively, D is TRBD1 (5 bases). The CDR3 consists of 15 residues. Germline lookup yields CDR1 SEHNR and CDR2 FQNEAQ (reference sequence). The V end was cut by 2 bases, the J end by 7 bases, with 15 bases between. The CDR3 bases are TGTGCCAGCAGCTTATGGTCCAGGGAAAAGAACACCATATATTTT. Amino acid sequence: CASSLWSREKNTIYF. Full variable domain (remainder filled in from reference TRBV7-9 and TRBJ1-3): DTGVSQNPRHKITKRGQNVTFRCDPISEHNRLYWYRQTLGQGPEFLTYFQNEAQLEKSRLLSDRFSAERPKGSFSTLEIQRTEQGDSAMYLCASSLWSREKNTIYFGEGSWLTVV.

This clonotype came up many times. V is TRBV20-1 and J is TRBJ2-1; D unresolved. Germline loops: CDR1 DFQATT, CDR2 SNEGSKA (reference sequence). Between the trimmed V and J ends, which lost 5 bases and 0 bases, there was a span of 14 bases. The CDR3 loop spans 15 amino acids. The CDR3 region is CSAGTDLSSYNEQFF. The CDR3 DNA reads as TGCAGTGCTGGAACAGACTTGAGCTCCTACAATGAGCAGTTCTTC.

The gene calls are TRBV12-3 or TRBV12-4 and TRBJ2-7; D is possibly TRBD2 (5 bases). The CDR3 has 14 residues. The ends were cut back, 3 bases at V and 1 base at J, with 10 bases in the middle. This CDR3 reads CASSFSSGSYEQYF. CDR3 nucleotide sequence: TGTGCCAGCAGTTTTAGCAGCGGTTCCTACGAGCAGTACTTC.

This clonotype was observed many times. The chain joins TRBV30 to TRBJ2-3; possible D gene TRBD2, 6 bases. The length of the CDR3 is 13 residues. Trimming shortened V by 3 bases and J by 2 bases, and 9 bases separated the two germline ends. Germline V gives CDR1 GTSNPN, CDR2 SVGIG (reference sequence). The DNA of the CDR3 is TGTGCCTGGAGGTTAGCGGTCACAGATACGCAGTATTTT. The encoded protein is CAWRLAVTDTQYF.

This clonotype occurred a few times. The chain joins TRBV6-1 to TRBJ1-4; 8 bases map to TRBD1. Germline V gene sequence: CDR1 MNHNS, CDR2 SASEGT. The CDR3 sequence is 14 residues long. The V segment lost 4 bases and the J segment 9 bases; nucleotides outside the gene matches: 7. This CDR3 reads CASSALDRGQKLFF. The CDR3, as DNA: TGTGCCAGCAGTGCTTTAGACAGGGGTCAAAAACTGTTTTTT.

Many counts were recorded for this clonotype. This chain joins TRBV5-1 and TRBJ1-3; weak D call: TRBD1 (6 bases). The V gene's germline CDR1 is SGHRS and CDR2 YFSETQ. The CDR3 spans 16 residues. V was shortened by 1 base and J by 0 bases, with 11 bases between the two germline ends. CDR3 DNA: TGCGCCAGCAGCTTGCCCGAGACAGGCTCTGGAAACACCATATATTTT. As protein: CASSLPETGSGNTIYF.

In its sample, this clonotype was seen many times. The CDR3 region is CASSLGPTGSYGYTF. The CDR3 coding sequence is TGTGCCAGCAGCCTCGGGCCAACAGGGAGCTATGGCTACACCTTC. The V call is TRBV7-8, the J call TRBJ1-2; D possibly corresponds to TRBD1 (6 bases). Per the germline V gene, CDR1 is SGHVS and CDR2 is FQNEAQ. The germline V and J ends were trimmed by 5 bases and 4 bases, with 17 bases remaining between them. The CDR3 has 15 amino acids.

In its sample, this clonotype was seen many times. The chain is built from TRBV12-3 or TRBV12-4 and TRBJ2-3; no clear D. The CDR3 runs to 12 residues. Trimming cost V 3 bases and J 6 bases, with 7 bases left between them. CDR3 in amino acids: CASSLGWDTQYF. The CDR3 DNA follows: TGTGCCAGCAGTTTGGGGTGGGATACGCAGTATTTT.

This chain uses TRBV28 with TRBJ2-7, with 13 bases lining up with TRBD2. V was pared by 7 bases and J by 2 bases, with 5 bases of the junction left unmatched. The CDR3 extends over 15 amino acids. Germline CDR1 MDHEN, CDR2 SYDVKM. CDR3 DNA: TGTGCCAGCAACCCGGGACTAGCGGGGACCTACGAGCAGTACTTC. This sequence encodes CASNPGLAGTYEQYF.

There are a few counts of this clonotype. This sequence joins TRBV4-1 and TRBJ2-4; 9 nucleotides line up with TRBD1. This CDR3 is 14 amino acids long. The germline CDR1 and CDR2 sequences are MGHRA and YSYEKL. Trimming took 6 bases from V and 3 from J; bases not matched to a gene: 3. CDR3 in amino acids: CASSRQGVKNIQYF. CDR3 nucleotide sequence: TGCGCCAGCAGTCGACAGGGGGTCAAAAACATTCAGTACTTC.

This clonotype was counted at least ten times. CDR3 sequence (DNA): TGCAGCACGGCGCGGGACAGGGGCCACAATGAGCAGTTCTTC. It codes for CSTARDRGHNEQFF. The rearrangement uses TRBV29-1 and TRBJ2-1; 10 positions agree with TRBD1. Germline V gene data show CDR1 as SQVTM and CDR2 as ANQGSEA. CDR3 length: 14 amino acids. V was clipped by 8 bases and J by 5 bases; unmatched bases: 9.

In its sample, this clonotype was seen many times. The chain links TRBV6-2 or TRBV6-3 to TRBJ2-3; D remains ambiguous. The CDR3 is 15 amino acids. Germline CDR1 MNHEY, CDR2 SVGEGT. Trimming removed 2 bases from V and 2 bases from J, with 11 bases in between. CDR3 DNA: TGTGCCAGCAGTTACGAACAACTACTCACAGATACGCAGTATTTT. Protein: CASSYEQLLTDTQYF.

This clonotype showed up just once. A much larger clone differs by one base, so this may be a read error. This chain connects TRBV9 to TRBJ2-1, with no clear D. Trimming cost V 1 base and J 12 bases, with 20 bases left between them. Germline V gives CDR1 SGDLS, CDR2 YYNGEE. The CDR3 totals 15 residues. The CDR3 DNA sequence: TGTGCCAGCAGCGTAAACCCGGGTAGAGGCCATGGGCAGTTCTTC. This sequence encodes CASSVNPGRGHGQFF. The full variable domain, in which reference TRBV9 and TRBJ2-1 provide the parts outside the CDR3, is DSGVTQTPKHLITATGQRVTLRCSPRSGDLSVYWYQQSLDQGLQFLIQYYNGEERAKGNILERFSAQQFPDLHSELNLSSLELGDSALYFCASSVNPGRGHGQFFGPGTRLTVL.

The chain recombines TRBV20-1 with TRBJ2-1; 8 positions agree with TRBD2. The J segment lost 2 bases and the V segment lost 0 bases, leaving 15 bases of the junction unmatched. CDR1 is DFQATT and CDR2 is SNEGSKA in the germline V gene (reference sequence). This CDR3 has 19 residues. CDR3 loop: CSARDPEREPSLAYNEQFF. Written as DNA, the CDR3 is TGCAGTGCTAGAGATCCGGAGCGGGAGCCATCCCTGGCCTACAATGAGCAGTTCTTC.

This clonotype was counted many times. This sequence joins TRBV11-2 and TRBJ2-7, with 10 positions matching TRBD1. J lost 3 bases, V lost 3 bases, and 2 bases had no gene match. This CDR3 comprises 14 residues. Germline CDR1 is SGHAT and CDR2 is FQNNGV. In DNA, the CDR3 is TGTGCCAGCAGCTTCGACAGGGGGCTCTACGAGCAGTACTTC. This translates into CASSFDRGLYEQYF.

Comments on this clonotype: This may be a read error, as it is one base from a much larger clone. The rearrangement links TRBV27 to TRBJ2-5; possibly TRBD1 or TRBD2 for D (5 bases each). Germline V gene sequence: CDR1 MNHEY, CDR2 SMNVEV (reference sequence). V was clipped by 8 bases and J by 5 bases, with 18 bases between them. The CDR3 is 14 residues long. As DNA, the CDR3 is TGTGCCAGCGGTCTGAGGGACGGGTGGGAGACCCAGTACTTC. Residues: CASGLRDGWETQYF.

This clonotype was counted ten times or more. The CDR3 DNA reads as TGTGCCAGCAGCTCGGAGACTCCCTATGGCTACACCTTC. Translating gives CASSSETPYGYTF. The chain carries TRBV5-6 and TRBJ1-2; D is unclear. V was cut by 3 bases and J by 4 bases, with 10 bases left in between. CDR3 size: 13 residues. Germline CDR1 reads SGHDT; CDR2 reads YYEEEE.

The sample holds many counts of this clonotype. V is TRBV4-1 and J is TRBJ1-5, with D tentatively TRBD1 (6 bases). V was shortened by 0 bases and J by 7 bases, with 16 bases between the two germline ends. This CDR3 region has 16 residues. Germline V gives CDR1 MGHRA, CDR2 YSYEKL. The chain's CDR3 is CASSQEATGIGQPQHF. For the CDR3, the DNA is TGCGCCAGCAGCCAAGAAGCCACAGGGATCGGGCAGCCCCAGCATTTT.

With respect to this clonotype: This could be a read error, since a much larger clone is one nucleotide away. The chain carries TRBV11-3 and TRBJ2-7; 8 bases match TRBD1. With 8 bases clipped from V and 2 bases from J, the junction kept 11 bases outside the gene matches. CDR3 length equals 15 residues. Germline assignment: CDR1 SGHNT and CDR2 YENEEA. CDR3 coding DNA: TGTGCCAGCTCACCACCGGGACAGGCCCCCTACGAGCAGTACTTC. Its protein is CASSPPGQAPYEQYF.

This clonotype was recorded at least ten times. The chain carries TRBV7-6 and TRBJ2-6; D perhaps matches TRBD1 (5 bases). Germline V CDR1 and CDR2: SGHVS, FNYEAQ. V shed 5 bases and J shed 7 bases, with 6 bases lying between them. CDR3 size: 12 residues. CDR3 loop: CASSQGANVLTF. The CDR3 region has the DNA TGTGCCAGCAGCCAGGGAGCCAACGTCCTGACTTTC.

About this clonotype itself: Since a much larger clone is just one base distant, this may be a read error. The V gene is TRBV2, the J gene TRBJ1-2; perhaps TRBD1 as D (5 bases). This CDR3 has 11 amino acids. Germline V CDR1 and CDR2: SNHLY, FYNNEI. V lost 4 bases, J lost 14 bases, and 14 bases lay in between. CDR3 residues: CASSVRGICTF. CDR3 DNA sequence: TGTGCCAGCAGTGTGAGGGGAATCTGTACCTTC.

This clonotype was counted at least ten times. At one end, the junction sequence differs from germline, possibly due to a read error. The rearrangement links TRBV7-7 to TRBJ2-1; 11 nucleotides match TRBD2. Per germline, CDR1 SSHAT and CDR2 FNYEAQ (reference sequence). The CDR3 has 15 residues. CDR3 amino acids: CASSLGGTSGNEQFF. In DNA, the CDR3 is TGCGCCAGCAGCTTGGGTGGGACTAGCGGCAATGAGCAGTTCTTC.

In its sample, this clonotype was seen many times. The chain carries TRBV11-2 and TRBJ2-7, with 11 bases matching TRBD2. This CDR3 region has 16 residues. In germline, CDR1 is SGHAT, CDR2 FQNNGV. J gave up 7 bases and V 4 bases, and 12 bases lay outside the gene matches. CDR3 nucleotide sequence: TGTGCCAGCAGCTGGCCACGAACTAGCGGGAGCTTTGAGCAGTACTTC. Translating gives CASSWPRTSGSFEQYF.

This clonotype was seen repeatedly, ten times or more. The chain joins TRBV6-2 or TRBV6-3 to TRBJ2-7, with 10 bases identical to TRBD2. The germline V gene has CDR1 MNHEY and CDR2 SVGEGT. This CDR3 region has 15 residues. V trimming: 0 bases; J trimming: 4 bases; junction bases outside the gene matches: 3. The CDR3 nucleotides read TGTGCCAGCAGTTACTCGCTAGCGGGAGTATACGAGCAGTACTTC. This codes for CASSYSLAGVYEQYF.

This clonotype was seen ten or more times. V and J are TRBV5-1 and TRBJ1-3, with TRBD1 matching over 7 bases. Germline CDR1 and CDR2: SGHRS and YFSETQ. With 4 bases clipped from V and 3 bases from J, the junction kept 4 bases outside the gene matches. CDR3 size: 14 residues. CDR3 sequence (DNA): TGCGCCAGCAGCCCAGGGGGGCGTGGAAACACCATATATTTT. Protein product: CASSPGGRGNTIYF.

This clonotype was detected ten times or more. The rearrangement links TRBV12-3 or TRBV12-4 to TRBJ2-1; perhaps TRBD2 as D (6 bases). The CDR3 has 14 residues. V was clipped by 8 bases and J by 4 bases, with 15 bases between them. The CDR3 DNA reads as TGTGCCAGCGCCCTGGCGGGGAATTACAATGAGCAGTTCTTC. It translates to CASALAGNYNEQFF.

Details on this clonotype: Just one base apart from a much larger clone, this may be a read error. J is TRBJ2-2 and V is TRBV5-1; D gene unclear. V was cut by 2 bases and J by 6 bases, with 5 bases left in between. Germline loops: CDR1 SGHRS, CDR2 YFSETQ. This CDR3 comprises 12 residues. The CDR3 DNA follows: TGCGCCAGCAGCTTAGCTTCCGGGGAGCTGTTTTTT. It yields the protein CASSLASGELFF.

V and J are TRBV6-1 and TRBJ1-3; 9 positions match TRBD1. The CDR3 spans 15 residues. The J segment lost 4 bases and the V segment lost 6 bases, leaving 7 bases of the junction unmatched. The germline CDR1 and CDR2 sequences are MNHNS and SASEGT. In nucleotides, the CDR3 is TGTGCCAGCAGGTCGGGAGGGACAGGGGGAAACACCATATATTTT. This encodes CASRSGGTGGNTIYF.

This clonotype was seen at least ten times. V and J are TRBV7-8 and TRBJ2-1, with 8 bases aligning to TRBD2. After removal of 5 bases from V and 4 bases from J, the junction contained 13 bases not matched to a gene. Germline V gene data show CDR1 as SGHVS and CDR2 as FQNEAQ. The CDR3 is 17 residues long. Written as DNA, the CDR3 is TGTGCCAGCAGCACGGAAGGGGCTAGCGGGCATTACAATGAGCAGTTCTTC. This codes for CASSTEGASGHYNEQFF.